Sequencing of this T cell receptor beta chain was carried out in a study of T cells in Graves' hyperthyroidism and ophthalmopathy. Regions amplified from RNA transcripts were the TCR beta CDR3 regions. A set of HTBI primers served as the primers for a first-round RT-PCR of the TCR CDR3. TCRdb reprocessed the multiplex PCR reads via MiXCR and lists one record per CDR3 protein. The sample records some 580,000 distinct CDR3 sequences, approximately 15% being singletons. The sample holds many counts of this clonotype. The origin of this receptor is a woman between 35 and 50 years old with Graves' ophthalmopathy. Material: blood.

CDR3 nucleotide sequence: TGTGCCAGCAGTGCCCTAGCGGGAGGGATCTACGAGCAGTACTTC. This gives the protein CASSALAGGIYEQYF. J is TRBJ2-7 and V is TRBV12-3 or TRBV12-4; TRBD2 agrees at 12 bases. J was trimmed by 3 bases and V by 5 bases; bases with no gene match: 5. The CDR3 consists of 15 residues.